This T cell receptor (beta chain) derives from a study of control samples from healthy donors and cancer patients. Produced via immunoSEQ multiplex PCR; TCRdb's table is partial and in-frame only. The sample has approximately 140,000 clones, more than 85% seen once. CDR1 is SNHLY and CDR2 is FYNNEI in the germline V gene. With 3 bases removed from V and 5 bases from J, the gap between germline ends came to 13 bases. This CDR3 comprises 15 residues. In its sample, this clone was seen once. Sequenced: blood. The chain combines TRBV2 with TRBJ2-2, with unresolved D. The TCR originated in a man aged 18 to 29 in good health. CDR3 residues: CASSDRPVITGELFF. CDR3 coding DNA: TGTGCCAGCAGTGATCGGCCCGTGATAACCGGGGAGCTGTTTTTT.